This passage covers 24 T cell receptor beta chains from one sample sequenced in a study of shared clonotypes between healthy human individuals. Profiling relied on immunoSEQ multiplex PCR, and the TCRdb table lists in-frame clones only, not all of them. The profile covers about 2,200,000 clones, with about 92% appearing a single time and under 2% taken by the ten largest. Naive CD8 cells, CD45RO-negative and positively selected for CCR7, excluded terminally differentiated effector memory CD45RA+ cells. Sequenced sample: naive CD8+ T cells from PBMCs. The receptors here all came from a man aged 18 to 29 in good health. Some clones in this sample may be carry-over from other donors' samples.

The chain carries TRBV5-6 and TRBJ2-7; 10 nucleotides line up with TRBD2. The V gene's germline CDR1 is SGHDT and CDR2 YYEEEE. The CDR3 consists of 15 residues. Trimming removed 4 bases from V and 2 bases from J; junction bases left unmatched: 6. CDR3 nucleotide sequence: TGTGCCAGCAGCCATCAGCGGGAGGGCCCCTACGAGCAGTACTTC. Residues: CASSHQREGPYEQYF.

The V gene is TRBV28, the J gene TRBJ2-2; D possibly corresponds to TRBD2 (6 bases). CDR1 and CDR2 from the germline V gene are MDHEN and SYDVKM. V was pared by 2 bases and J by 7 bases, with 11 bases between. The CDR3 totals 14 residues. The CDR3 nucleotides are TGTGCCAGCAGTTTAACGGGGGAAGGCGGGGAGCTGTTTTTT. This sequence encodes CASSLTGEGGELFF.

This clone was observed once. The genes are TRBV4-3 and TRBJ2-1; 7 bases match TRBD2. V was pared by 0 bases and J by 3 bases, with 2 bases of the junction left unmatched. This CDR3 is 15 amino acids long. Germline V gives CDR1 LGHNA, CDR2 YSLEER. CDR3 loop: CASSQEGGDYNEQFF. In DNA, the CDR3 is TGCGCCAGCAGCCAAGAGGGGGGGGACTACAATGAGCAGTTCTTC.

The CDR3, as DNA: TGTGCCAGCAGCTTAGCGTCCAGGGACCAGTTCTTC. Translation gives CASSLASRDQFF. This rearrangement joins TRBV7-9 to TRBJ2-1; D assignment may be TRBD1 or TRBD2 (5 bases each). Per the germline V gene, CDR1 is SEHNR and CDR2 is FQNEAQ (reference sequence). V dropped 0 bases and J dropped 13 bases, with 10 bases sitting between them. The CDR3 extends over 12 amino acids.

This chain uses TRBV6-5 with TRBJ2-1, with TRBD2 as a possible D gene (5 bases). Looked up from germline, CDR1 is MNHEY and CDR2 is SVGAGI. The length of the CDR3 is 13 residues. Trimming cost V 6 bases and J 9 bases, with 15 bases left between them. This CDR3 reads CASSLYEGSEQFF. CDR3 DNA: TGTGCCAGCAGCCTCTATGAGGGAAGTGAGCAGTTCTTC.

V usage is TRBV13 and J usage is TRBJ2-1; the D gene is possibly TRBD2 (6 bases). V was pared by 4 bases and J by 4 bases, with 14 bases between. The germline V gene has CDR1 PRHDT and CDR2 FYEKMQ (reference sequence). The CDR3 sequence is 15 residues long. CDR3 nucleotide sequence: TGTGCCAGCAGCTCCCCCTCGGCGGGATACAATGAGCAGTTCTTC. Translating gives CASSSPSAGYNEQFF.

The rearrangement links TRBV12-2 to TRBJ2-5; the table assigns TRBD1, which was not confirmed against the DNA. TRBV12-2 is assigned pseudogene status. CDR3 size: 17 residues. In DNA, the CDR3 is TGTGCAAGTCGCTTAGCTTCCGGGACAGGGGGCTTGGAGACCCAGTACTTC. Protein sequence: CASRLASGTGGLETQYF.

On this clone itself: Other DNA sequences from this sample encode an identical CDR3 as well. The chain's CDR3 is CASSQGPGTGNTIYF. The CDR3 coding sequence is TGCGCCAGCAGCCAAGGTCCAGGGACGGGAAACACCATATATTTT. This sequence joins TRBV4-1 and TRBJ1-3; the D gene is possibly TRBD1 (5 bases). This CDR3 has 15 amino acids. Germline-derived CDR1 and CDR2 are MGHRA and YSYEKL. The V end lost 1 base, the J end lost 4 bases, and 11 bases lay between the germline ends.

This sequence joins TRBV4-3 and TRBJ2-7, with D tentatively TRBD1 (5 bases). V lost 5 bases and J lost 5, with 13 bases in between. The CDR3 is 13 amino acids. The germline CDR1 and CDR2 sequences are LGHNA and YSLEER. The DNA for the CDR3 is TGCGCCAGCAGCTATTCCCAGGGAAACGAGCAGTACTTC. Translating it yields CASSYSQGNEQYF.

The V and J genes are TRBV6-5 and TRBJ1-1, with D unclear. Germline loops: CDR1 MNHEY, CDR2 SVGAGI. V was pared by 0 bases and J by 5 bases, with 13 bases between. The length of the CDR3 is 15 residues. The CDR3: CASSYSAQSWTEAFF. As DNA, the CDR3 is TGTGCCAGCAGTTACTCTGCACAGTCTTGGACTGAAGCTTTCTTT.

The chain carries TRBV2 and TRBJ2-6; possibly TRBD1 for D (5 bases). Germline V CDR1 and CDR2: SNHLY, FYNNEI. The CDR3 contains 18 residues. Trimming took off 5 bases at V and 1 base at J, with 18 bases between the two ends. The CDR3 reads CASSLGHPGDSGANVLTF. Here the CDR3 DNA reads TGTGCCAGCAGTCTTGGACATCCCGGAGATTCTGGGGCCAACGTCCTGACTTTC.

The chain combines TRBV27 with TRBJ1-1, with TRBD1 as a possible D gene (5 bases). Germline CDR1 reads MNHEY; CDR2 reads SMNVEV (reference sequence). The CDR3 spans 13 residues. V lost 11 bases, J lost 1 base, and 14 bases lay in between. The DNA of the CDR3 is TGTGCCGTAGCTGCCAGGGAGAACACTGAAGCTTTCTTT. This gives the protein CAVAARENTEAFF.

The V gene is TRBV13, the J gene TRBJ2-1; 10 bases line up with TRBD1. Germline CDR1 and CDR2: PRHDT and FYEKMQ (reference sequence). Germline trimming cut 2 bases from V and 7 bases from J; bases unmatched to any gene: 8. The CDR3 has 16 residues. CDR3 DNA sequence: TGTGCCAGCAGCTTACCCCCGGGACAGGGGTGGAATGAGCAGTTCTTC. Encoded protein: CASSLPPGQGWNEQFF.

In DNA, the CDR3 is TGTGCCAGCAGTTCGGCGGGAGAACCCCAGCAGTACTTC. Translating gives CASSSAGEPQQYF. This chain uses TRBV27 with TRBJ2-7; 7 bases line up with TRBD2. V lost 4 bases to trimming and J lost 8 bases; unmatched junction nucleotides: 8. There are 13 residues in the CDR3. Germline assignment: CDR1 MNHEY and CDR2 SMNVEV (reference sequence).

The rearrangement uses TRBV28 and TRBJ1-1, with 8 positions matching TRBD1. Germline values: CDR1 MDHEN, CDR2 SYDVKM. This CDR3 is built from 16 residues. V dropped 6 bases and J dropped 3; count of bases not matched to a gene: 12. This CDR3 reads CASSAGTGALYTEAFF. In DNA form, the CDR3 reads TGTGCCAGCAGCGCCGGGACAGGAGCCCTTTACACTGAAGCTTTCTTT.

The CDR3 loop is CATSIGQGSDYGYTF. For the CDR3, the DNA is TGTGCCACCAGCATCGGGCAGGGGAGTGACTATGGCTACACCTTC. The rearrangement joins TRBV15 to TRBJ1-2, with D possibly being TRBD1 (6 bases). CDR1 is LNHNV, CDR2 YYDKDF, per germline (reference sequence). The CDR3 extends over 15 amino acids. Trimming cost V 4 bases and J 3 bases, with 15 bases left between them. The full variable domain, with the rest looked up from reference TRBV15 and TRBJ1-2, is DAMVIQNPRYQVTQFGKPVTLSCSQTLNHNVMYWYQQKSSQAPKLLFHYYDKDFNNEADTPDNFQSRRPNTSFCFLDIRSPGLGDTAMYLCATSIGQGSDYGYTFGSGTRLTVV.

V gene TRBV29-1 combines with J gene TRBJ1-2; D is undetermined. Per the germline V gene, CDR1 is SQVTM and CDR2 is ANQGSEA. The CDR3 loop spans 11 amino acids. With 7 bases removed from V and 4 bases from J, the gap between germline ends came to 10 bases. CDR3 amino acids: CSAFMAYGYTF. CDR3 DNA: TGCAGCGCGTTCATGGCCTATGGCTACACCTTC.

The chain is built from TRBV4-2 and TRBJ2-1; TRBD2 is a possible D gene (6 bases). This CDR3 spans 18 amino acids. Germline V gives CDR1 LGHNA, CDR2 YNFKEQ. V was shortened by 0 bases and J by 0 bases, with 15 bases between the two germline ends. The CDR3: CASSQEVPTGSSYNEQFF. CDR3 DNA: TGTGCCAGCAGCCAAGAGGTTCCCACCGGGAGCTCCTACAATGAGCAGTTCTTC.

The genes are TRBV6-6 and TRBJ1-1; perhaps TRBD1 as D (6 bases). The germline gives CDR1 MNHNY, CDR2 SVGAGI (reference sequence). Trimming removed 7 bases at V and 3 bases at J, with 12 bases between. This CDR3 comprises 13 residues. The CDR3 bases are TGTGCCAGCACTCCGCAGGGGTACACTGAAGCTTTCTTT. Its protein is CASTPQGYTEAFF.

This chain joins TRBV21-1 and TRBJ2-7; the table gives TRBD1 as D, unverified against the DNA. TRBV21-1 is deemed a pseudogene. The CDR3 runs 14 residues. The CDR3 DNA reads as TGTGCCAGCAGCCTGGACAGGGGTTTCTACGAGCAGTACTTC. It yields the protein CASSLDRGFYEQYF.

This rearrangement joins TRBV27 to TRBJ2-2; TRBD2 matches 8 bases. The CDR3 runs 15 residues. From germline, CDR1 is MNHEY and CDR2 SMNVEV (reference sequence). V gave up 4 bases and J gave up 6 bases; unmatched junction bases: 7. CDR3 in amino acids: CASSSREGRAGELFF. The CDR3 DNA sequence: TGTGCCAGCAGTTCCCGGGAGGGCCGGGCCGGGGAGCTGTTTTTT.

The rearrangement joins TRBV6-6 to TRBJ2-5; no clear D gene. The CDR3 runs to 14 residues. Trimming took 4 bases from V and 3 from J, leaving 12 bases between them. Germline V gene lookup returns CDR1 MNHNY and CDR2 SVGAGI (reference sequence). Here the CDR3 reads CASSLTGLKETQYF. The CDR3 DNA reads as TGTGCCAGCAGTTTAACCGGGCTAAAAGAGACCCAGTACTTC.

This clone has only a few counts. The sample holds other DNA sequences that translate to the same CDR3. The chain employs TRBV28 and TRBJ2-1, with TRBD2 matching over 9 bases. The trim removed 1 base at V and 5 bases at J, leaving 0 bases unmatched. CDR1 and CDR2 from the germline V gene are MDHEN and SYDVKM. This CDR3 spans 14 amino acids. The CDR3, as DNA: TGTGCCAGCAGTTTATTAGCGGGGGACAATGAGCAGTTCTTC. Protein sequence: CASSLLAGDNEQFF.

This chain connects TRBV6-5 to TRBJ2-5; TRBD2 aligns across 13 bases. Germline V gives CDR1 MNHEY, CDR2 SVGAGI. There are 15 residues in the CDR3. V lost 5 bases and J lost 6; bases outside the gene matches: 6. The CDR3 nucleotides are TGTGCCAGCAGTCTCGGACTAGCGGGAGAGAAGACCCAGTACTTC. Protein product: CASSLGLAGEKTQYF.